Shown below are 32 T cell receptor beta chains from a single sample sequenced in a study of early T cells in non-severe SARS-CoV-2 infection. TCRdb passed the 5' RACE reads through MiXCR, listing each CDR3 protein once. The sample lists about 110,000 distinct CDR3 sequences, roughly 13% occurring once. Here the sequenced sample was whole blood, taken at baseline. The receptors stem from an adult who was a healthcare worker with PCR-confirmed SARS-CoV-2 infection or an uninfected control (not recorded which).

This clonotype was seen a handful of times. The genes are TRBV11-2 and TRBJ2-1; 8 nucleotides match TRBD2. V gave up 2 bases and J gave up 15 bases; unmatched junction bases: 3. The CDR3 totals 11 residues. Germline CDR1 is SGHAT and CDR2 is FQNNGV. Written as DNA, the CDR3 is TGTGCCAGCAGCTTAACGGGAGGGCCGTTCTTC. This gives the protein CASSLTGGPFF.

Many counts were recorded for this clonotype. V gene TRBV28 combines with J gene TRBJ1-5, with D possibly being TRBD1 (6 bases). Germline V lookup: CDR1 MDHEN, CDR2 SYDVKM. Deletions cut 2 bases from V and 1 base from J, with 15 bases between. The length of the CDR3 is 17 residues. In nucleotides, the CDR3 is TGTGCCAGCAGTTTAACCTCATCAGGGGCGAGCAATCAGCCCCAGCATTTT. It specifies CASSLTSSGASNQPQHF.

This chain connects TRBV5-1 to TRBJ1-2, with D tentatively TRBD1 (6 bases). The CDR3 is 16 amino acids. CDR1 is SGHRS and CDR2 is YFSETQ in the germline V gene. The V end was cut by 0 bases, the J end by 0 bases, with 12 bases between. The CDR3 bases are TGCGCCAGCAGCTTGGAGGGGGAGACAGCTAACTATGGCTACACCTTC. Amino acid sequence: CASSLEGETANYGYTF.

This clonotype was seen more than once but under ten times. The chain combines TRBV9 with TRBJ2-7, with TRBD1 identical over 7 bases. CDR1 and CDR2 (germline): SGDLS, YYNGEE. The V and J ends lost 0 bases and 2 bases, in that order; junction bases with no gene match: 5. The CDR3 loop spans 15 amino acids. Here the CDR3 reads CASSVGGQRPYEQYF. As DNA, the CDR3 is TGTGCCAGCAGCGTAGGGGGACAGAGACCCTACGAGCAGTACTTC. Based on the CDR3 plus reference TRBV9 and TRBJ2-7, the full variable domain is DSGVTQTPKHLITATGQRVTLRCSPRSGDLSVYWYQQSLDQGLQFLIQYYNGEERAKGNILERFSAQQFPDLHSELNLSSLELGDSALYFCASSVGGQRPYEQYFGPGTRLTVT.

The V gene is TRBV7-9, the J gene TRBJ2-3; TRBD2 aligns across 8 bases. The ends lost 5 bases at V and 2 bases at J; junction bases unmatched: 9. Germline assignment: CDR1 SEHNR and CDR2 FQNEAQ (reference sequence). This CDR3 spans 16 amino acids. CDR3 bases: TGTGCCAGCAGCGCGTTAGCGGGGTCCACCACAGATACGCAGTATTTT. Amino acid sequence: CASSALAGSTTDTQYF.

Ten or more counts support this clonotype. The chain couples TRBV20-1 to TRBJ2-2, with TRBD1 matching 9 bases. The CDR3 has 15 residues. Germline CDR1 and CDR2: DFQATT and SNEGSKA (reference sequence). V shed 6 bases, J shed 3 bases, and the junction held 8 bases outside the gene matches. CDR3 nucleotide sequence: TGCAGTGCGTCAAAGACAGGGGGGGACACCGGGGAGCTGTTTTTT. Translation gives CSASKTGGDTGELFF.

This clonotype was counted ten times or more. This chain links TRBV6-5 with TRBJ2-3; TRBD2 might be the D (5 bases). The germline V gene has CDR1 MNHEY and CDR2 SVGAGI. This CDR3 has 17 residues. With 6 bases removed from V and 1 base from J, the gap between germline ends came to 20 bases. Here the CDR3 reads CASSARVIRIGTDTQYF. CDR3 sequence (DNA): TGTGCCAGCAGCGCGCGGGTAATTCGGATAGGCACAGATACGCAGTATTTT.

This clonotype turned up a few times. The V call is TRBV27, the J call TRBJ2-1; 7 nucleotides line up with TRBD1. This CDR3 spans 15 amino acids. Trimming at V came to 3 bases and at J to 5 bases, leaving 7 bases not matched to a gene. Germline loops: CDR1 MNHEY, CDR2 SMNVEV (reference sequence). The chain's CDR3 is CASSLPTTGHNEQFF. The CDR3 nucleotides are TGTGCCAGCAGTTTGCCAACGACAGGGCACAATGAGCAGTTCTTC.

V gene TRBV9 combines with J gene TRBJ2-5; perhaps TRBD1 as D (6 bases). CDR1 SGDLS and CDR2 YYNGEE come from the germline V gene. The CDR3 extends over 17 amino acids. Trimming cost V 3 bases and J 2 bases, with 20 bases left between them. This CDR3 is CASSAPLDNRAQETQYF. The DNA of the CDR3 is TGTGCCAGCAGCGCCCCTCTAGATAACAGGGCGCAAGAGACCCAGTACTTC.

This clonotype was found a few times. This rearrangement joins TRBV7-9 to TRBJ1-1; no clear D gene. Trimming removed 6 bases from V and 6 bases from J, with 17 bases in between. CDR3 size: 14 residues. Germline-derived CDR1 and CDR2 are SEHNR and FQNEAQ (reference sequence). The CDR3 loop reads CASSAGPSTSEAFF. Here the CDR3 DNA reads TGTGCCAGCAGTGCGGGTCCTTCCACGTCTGAAGCTTTCTTT. The full variable domain, its missing parts supplied by reference TRBV7-9 and TRBJ1-1, is DTGVSQNPRHKITKRGQNVTFRCDPISEHNRLYWYRQTLGQGPEFLTYFQNEAQLEKSRLLSDRFSAERPKGSFSTLEIQRTEQGDSAMYLCASSAGPSTSEAFFGQGTRLTVV.

This clonotype was picked up a small number of times. This chain links TRBV5-4 with TRBJ2-3; the D is unclear. Germline CDR1 is SGHNT and CDR2 is YYREEE (reference sequence). The CDR3 consists of 14 residues. The germline V and J ends were trimmed by 2 bases and 2 bases, with 9 bases remaining between them. CDR3 nucleotides: TGTGCCAGCAGCTTAGGCTATAACACAGATACGCAGTATTTT. Its protein product is CASSLGYNTDTQYF.

The CDR3 is CASSYGTGGKFYGYTF. DNA for the CDR3: TGTGCCAGCAGTTATGGGACAGGGGGCAAATTTTATGGCTACACCTTC. The chain carries TRBV6-5 and TRBJ1-2; 12 bases are a match to TRBD1. This CDR3 spans 16 amino acids. The V gene end was trimmed by 3 bases and the J gene end by 5 bases; junction bases not matched to a gene: 7. CDR1 and CDR2 (germline): MNHEY, SVGAGI.

The genes are TRBV5-1 and TRBJ2-1; 11 nucleotides agree with TRBD2. The CDR3 is made up of 16 amino acids. With 4 bases clipped from V and 5 bases from J, the junction kept 8 bases outside the gene matches. From germline, CDR1 is SGHRS and CDR2 YFSETQ. Written as DNA, the CDR3 is TGCGCCAGCAGCAGATTACTAGCGGGGGTAAACAATGAGCAGTTCTTC. Translation: CASSRLLAGVNNEQFF.

This clonotype appeared many times. The V and J genes are TRBV27 and TRBJ1-5, with 10 bases that match TRBD1. The V gene's germline CDR1 is MNHEY and CDR2 SMNVEV (reference sequence). V was clipped by 5 bases and J by 2 bases; unmatched bases: 6. This CDR3 spans 16 amino acids. CDR3 coding DNA: TGTGCCAGCAGTCCCTGGACAGGGGGAGGCAATCAGCCCCAGCATTTT. Translating it yields CASSPWTGGGNQPQHF.

V and J are TRBV29-1 and TRBJ2-2; 7 nucleotides match TRBD2. CDR3 length equals 14 residues. The trim removed 6 bases at V and 1 base at J, leaving 5 bases unmatched. The germline V gene encodes CDR1 SQVTM and CDR2 ANQGSEA. The CDR3 loop reads CSVGERENTGELFF. The CDR3 coding sequence is TGCAGCGTAGGAGAGCGGGAGAACACCGGGGAGCTGTTTTTT.

The CDR3 here is CASSLDSAEKLFF. The CDR3, as DNA: TGTGCCAGCAGTTTAGACTCGGCGGAAAAACTGTTTTTT. The chain employs TRBV12-3 or TRBV12-4 and TRBJ1-4; D not resolved. V shed 1 base and J shed 8 bases, with 8 bases lying between them. The CDR3 is 13 amino acids.

Ten or more counts support this clonotype. The chain is built from TRBV9 and TRBJ2-1, with TRBD2 identical over 8 bases. J gave up 5 bases and V 4 bases, and 29 bases lay outside the gene matches. This CDR3 is 22 amino acids long. Per germline, CDR1 SGDLS and CDR2 YYNGEE. The CDR3 DNA is TGTGCCAGCAGCCCCGTCAAGGGACTAGTTTTCGGGCTAGTTGCTAGGGACAATGAGCAGTTCTTC. This codes for CASSPVKGLVFGLVARDNEQFF. Based on the CDR3 plus reference TRBV9 and TRBJ2-1, the full variable domain is DSGVTQTPKHLITATGQRVTLRCSPRSGDLSVYWYQQSLDQGLQFLIQYYNGEERAKGNILERFSAQQFPDLHSELNLSSLELGDSALYFCASSPVKGLVFGLVARDNEQFFGPGTRLTVL.

This chain uses TRBV6-1 with TRBJ2-7; D may be TRBD1 (5 bases). Trimming took 2 bases from V and 3 from J, leaving 11 bases between them. The CDR3 spans 14 residues. Germline values: CDR1 MNHNS, CDR2 SASEGT. The CDR3: CASSEIWGFYEQYF. CDR3 nucleotide sequence: TGTGCCAGCAGTGAAATTTGGGGCTTCTACGAGCAGTACTTC.

In its sample, this clonotype was seen many times. This chain links TRBV4-1 with TRBJ2-1; 10 bases match TRBD2. This CDR3 spans 15 amino acids. Germline-derived CDR1 and CDR2 are MGHRA and YSYEKL. Trimming took 4 bases from V and 2 from J; bases not matched to a gene: 2. CDR3: CASSLLAGTYNEQFF. The CDR3 DNA is TGCGCCAGCAGCCTACTAGCGGGGACCTACAATGAGCAGTTCTTC.

There are many counts of this clonotype. This chain links TRBV6-6 with TRBJ2-7; 7 positions match TRBD2. This CDR3 contains 15 residues. Germline V gives CDR1 MNHNY, CDR2 SVGAGI (reference sequence). J gave up 7 bases and V 6 bases, and 15 bases lay outside the gene matches. CDR3 amino acids: CASSFSSGAPGEQYF. In DNA form, the CDR3 reads TGTGCCAGCAGCTTCTCTAGCGGAGCCCCTGGGGAGCAGTACTTC.

This clonotype was seen a few times. The chain has TRBV29-1 and TRBJ2-1; D is perhaps TRBD2 (5 bases). Trimming removed 4 bases from V and 1 base from J, with 8 bases in between. Germline CDR1 SQVTM, CDR2 ANQGSEA. The CDR3 totals 13 residues. CDR3 nucleotide sequence: TGCAGCGTTGCGGGGAGATCCTACAATGAGCAGTTCTTC. Protein sequence: CSVAGRSYNEQFF.

This clonotype was counted a few times. V is TRBV20-1 and J is TRBJ1-1; 9 bases are shared with TRBD1. CDR3 length: 15 amino acids. With V trimmed by 1 base and J by 5 bases, 8 bases remained unmatched. Germline V gives CDR1 DFQATT, CDR2 SNEGSKA (reference sequence). The CDR3 nucleotides are TGCAGTGCTAGAGGTCGACAGGGGGAGGGAACTGAAGCTTTCTTT. Translated: CSARGRQGEGTEAFF.

There are a few counts of this clonotype. The chain is built from TRBV19 and TRBJ1-2; possible D gene TRBD1, 6 bases. V gave up 3 bases and J gave up 1 base, with 12 bases separating them. The CDR3 spans 15 residues. The germline V gene encodes CDR1 LNHDA and CDR2 SQIVND (reference sequence). The CDR3: CASSITGQNNYGYTF. As DNA, the CDR3 is TGTGCCAGTAGTATCACCGGACAGAATAACTATGGCTACACCTTC.

This clonotype was seen ten or more times. The rearrangement joins TRBV6-5 to TRBJ2-3; D may be TRBD1 (6 bases). Trimming removed 2 bases at V and 10 bases at J, with 13 bases between. The CDR3 contains 13 residues. From germline, CDR1 is MNHEY and CDR2 SVGAGI. The CDR3 spells CASSYQGTLAQYF. The CDR3 nucleotides read TGTGCCAGCAGTTACCAGGGGACCTTAGCGCAGTATTTT.

This clonotype occurred a few times. The chain uses TRBV5-1 and TRBJ2-7; 8 bases agree with TRBD1. V lost 0 bases to trimming and J lost 6 bases; unmatched junction nucleotides: 8. CDR1 and CDR2 from the germline V gene are SGHRS and YFSETQ. The CDR3 loop spans 15 amino acids. The CDR3 loop reads CASSLDRQGTREQYF. The DNA of the CDR3 is TGCGCCAGCAGCTTGGATCGACAGGGGACGCGCGAGCAGTACTTC.

This clonotype was seen more than once but under ten times. The chain combines TRBV19 with TRBJ1-1; possible D gene TRBD1, 5 bases. The CDR3 length is 14 residues. In germline, CDR1 is LNHDA, CDR2 SQIVND (reference sequence). Trimming took 5 bases from V and 0 from J, leaving 10 bases between them. CDR3 residues: CASSRGHLNTEAFF. The CDR3 DNA is TGTGCCAGTAGTCGAGGACATCTGAACACTGAAGCTTTCTTT.

V is TRBV9 and J is TRBJ1-1, with 7 bases lining up with TRBD1. The germline V gene has CDR1 SGDLS and CDR2 YYNGEE. V dropped 2 bases and J dropped 2; count of bases not matched to a gene: 12. The CDR3 totals 17 residues. CDR3 DNA sequence: TGTGCCAGCAGCGTGGGGGAGGGGGCGTCCCTCAACACTGAAGCTTTCTTT. Protein product: CASSVGEGASLNTEAFF.

The gene calls are TRBV7-9 and TRBJ2-7; D uncertain. This CDR3 is 15 amino acids long. The V gene's germline CDR1 is SEHNR and CDR2 FQNEAQ (reference sequence). V dropped 1 base and J dropped 0 bases, with 10 bases sitting between them. In nucleotides, the CDR3 is TGTGCCAGCAGCTTAGGTTCAGGTAGCTCCTACGAGCAGTACTTC. Residues: CASSLGSGSSYEQYF.

The rearrangement uses TRBV11-2 and TRBJ2-1; TRBD2 matches 14 bases. Germline trimming cut 2 bases from V and 5 bases from J; bases unmatched to any gene: 5. CDR1 is SGHAT and CDR2 is FQNNGV in the germline V gene. The length of the CDR3 is 17 residues. CDR3 region: CASSLSGLAGADNEQFF. The CDR3, as DNA: TGTGCCAGCAGCTTATCGGGACTAGCGGGGGCGGACAATGAGCAGTTCTTC.

The J gene is TRBJ1-2, the V gene TRBV28, with TRBD1 matching 7 bases. V gave up 1 base and J gave up 7 bases; unmatched junction bases: 9. CDR3 length equals 15 residues. Per germline, CDR1 MDHEN and CDR2 SYDVKM. As DNA, the CDR3 is TGTGCCAGCAGTTTATTAGTAGGGGGCGCAGCTGGCTACACCTTC. Encoded protein: CASSLLVGGAAGYTF.

This chain links TRBV27 with TRBJ1-1; no firm D call. CDR3 length: 14 amino acids. With 1 base removed from V and 5 bases from J, the gap between germline ends came to 11 bases. Germline CDR1 is MNHEY and CDR2 is SMNVEV (reference sequence). CDR3 amino acids: CASSLWPGRTEAFF. CDR3 DNA: TGTGCCAGCAGTTTATGGCCGGGCCGGACTGAAGCTTTCTTT.

In its sample, this clonotype was seen a few times. The chain joins TRBV29-1 to TRBJ1-1, with a weak D call TRBD1 (5 bases). Trimming shortened V by 5 bases and J by 4 bases, and 8 bases separated the two germline ends. Looked up from germline, CDR1 is SQVTM and CDR2 is ANQGSEA. The CDR3 spans 11 residues. This CDR3 is CSVWGGTEAFF. CDR3 DNA: TGCAGCGTTTGGGGGGGCACTGAAGCTTTCTTT.